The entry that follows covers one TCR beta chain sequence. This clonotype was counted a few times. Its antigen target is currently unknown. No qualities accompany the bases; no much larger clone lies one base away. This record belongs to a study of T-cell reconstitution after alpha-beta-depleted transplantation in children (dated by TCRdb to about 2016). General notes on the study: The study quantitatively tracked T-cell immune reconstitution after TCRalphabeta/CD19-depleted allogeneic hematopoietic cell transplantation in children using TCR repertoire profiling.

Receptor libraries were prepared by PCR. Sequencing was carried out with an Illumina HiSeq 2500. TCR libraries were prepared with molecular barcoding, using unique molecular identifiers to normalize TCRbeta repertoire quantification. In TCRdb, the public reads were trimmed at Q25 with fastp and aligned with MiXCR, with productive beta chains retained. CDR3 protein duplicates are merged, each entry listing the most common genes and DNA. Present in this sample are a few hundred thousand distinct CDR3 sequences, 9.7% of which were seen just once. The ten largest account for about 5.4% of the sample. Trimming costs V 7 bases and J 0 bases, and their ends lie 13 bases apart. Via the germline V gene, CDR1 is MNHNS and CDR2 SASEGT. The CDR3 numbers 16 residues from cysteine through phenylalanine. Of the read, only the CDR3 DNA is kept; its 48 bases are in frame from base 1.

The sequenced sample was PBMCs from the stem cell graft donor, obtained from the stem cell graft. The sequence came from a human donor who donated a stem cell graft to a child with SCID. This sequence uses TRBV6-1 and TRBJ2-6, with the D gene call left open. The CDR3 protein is CASTIGWSSGANVLTF. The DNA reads TGTGCCAGCACGATCGGCTGGAGCTCTGGGGCCAACGTCCTGACTTTC.